This T cell receptor beta chain was obtained from a study of blood T cell repertoires in COVID-19. Germline assignment: CDR1 SGHAT and CDR2 FQNNGV. CDR3 length: 16 amino acids. V lost 5 bases to trimming and J lost 3 bases, with 19 bases between them. Produced via immunoSEQ multiplex PCR; TCRdb's table is partial and in-frame only. Altogether 180,000 or so clones are present, 86% being singletons, with the ten largest covering less than 3.5%. The clonotype comes from a woman in her 30s with active or convalescent COVID-19. Sequencing used peripheral blood. The chain has TRBV11-2 and TRBJ1-1, with unresolved D. The CDR3 sequence is CASSQGGWAYDTEAFF. CDR3 sequence (DNA): TGTGCCAGCAGCCAAGGAGGTTGGGCCTATGACACTGAAGCTTTCTTT.